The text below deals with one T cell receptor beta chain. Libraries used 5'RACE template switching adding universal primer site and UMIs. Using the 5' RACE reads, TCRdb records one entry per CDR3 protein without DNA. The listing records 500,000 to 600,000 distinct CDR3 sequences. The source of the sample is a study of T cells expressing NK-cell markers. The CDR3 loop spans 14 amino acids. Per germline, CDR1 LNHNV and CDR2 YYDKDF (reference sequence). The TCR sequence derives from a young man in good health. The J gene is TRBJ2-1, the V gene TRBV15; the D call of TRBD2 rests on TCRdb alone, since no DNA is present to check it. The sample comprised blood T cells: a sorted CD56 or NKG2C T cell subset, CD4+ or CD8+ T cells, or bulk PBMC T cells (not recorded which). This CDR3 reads CATSSYTSHNEQFF.